Presented here are 5 T cell receptor beta chains from one specimen sequenced in a study of shared clonotypes between healthy human individuals. Assay used: immunoSEQ multiplex PCR; TCRdb lists only in-frame clones, some missing. The sample includes more than 2,000,000 clones, approximately 93% of them seen just once. The specimen was naive CD4+ T cells from PBMCs. This sample's subset: CD45RA+ positively selected. The source is a man between 18 and 35 years old in good health. Some clones in this sample may be carry-over from other donors' samples.

This chain uses TRBV4-1 with TRBJ2-5; possibly TRBD1 for D (6 bases). V dropped 4 bases and J dropped 4 bases, with 13 bases sitting between them. Germline CDR1 MGHRA, CDR2 YSYEKL. This CDR3 has 14 residues. The chain's CDR3 is CASSPFQDRETQYF. Here the CDR3 DNA reads TGCGCCAGCAGCCCCTTCCAGGACAGAGAGACCCAGTACTTC.

The V gene is TRBV11-1, the J gene TRBJ2-7; 7 bases map to TRBD2. Germline lookup yields CDR1 SGHAT and CDR2 FQDESV (reference sequence). The CDR3 consists of 16 residues. V was clipped by 5 bases and J by 6 bases; unmatched bases: 16. The CDR3 region has the DNA TGTGCCAGCAGCGTACTGCCCGGGACTACCTCAACCGAGCAGTACTTC. It is translated as CASSVLPGTTSTEQYF.

This sequence joins TRBV2 and TRBJ1-2; possible D gene TRBD1, 6 bases. This CDR3 is 12 amino acids long. The germline CDR1 and CDR2 sequences are SNHLY and FYNNEI. The V end was cut by 6 bases, the J end by 8 bases, with 13 bases between. CDR3 nucleotides: TGTGCCAGCAGGAGGGGGGCACCGGGCTACACCTTC. Encoded protein: CASRRGAPGYTF.

The chain couples TRBV29-1 to TRBJ2-7, with TRBD2 matching 7 bases. Germline CDR1 is SQVTM and CDR2 is ANQGSEA. This CDR3 has 12 residues. The ends lost 7 bases at V and 3 bases at J; junction bases unmatched: 6. The CDR3 nucleotides are TGCAGCGGTTCCGGGACTAACTACGAGCAGTACTTC. Its protein product is CSGSGTNYEQYF.

With regard to this clone: The same CDR3 can be traced to other DNA sequences in this sample. The rearrangement uses TRBV28 and TRBJ1-2; D gene ambiguous. The CDR3 runs 12 residues. The V gene lost 11 bases and the J gene lost 3 bases, with 13 bases spanning the gap. Germline CDR1 and CDR2: MDHEN and SYDVKM. The DNA of the CDR3 is TGTGCCGTAGACGGGCAGGACTATGGCTACACCTTC. It specifies CAVDGQDYGYTF.